The clone carrying this T cell receptor beta chain has only one observation. Generated by immunoSEQ multiplex PCR, the TCRdb table keeps only in-frame clones and is missing some. This sample carries under 150,000 clones, 85% to 90% of them seen once, and the ten largest clones take roughly 9%. The data originate from a study of cytomegalovirus exposure and HLA in healthy donors. The CDR3 is made up of 13 amino acids. V gave up 10 bases and J gave up 5 bases, with 15 bases separating them. Germline CDR1 and CDR2: LNHNV and YYDKDF (reference sequence). This receptor was identified in a man in his late teens or twenties in good health and CMV-seropositive. Sequencing was performed on PBMCs. The chain couples TRBV15 to TRBJ1-5; D is undetermined. CDR3 nucleotides: TGTGCCAGGGCGCAGATTGCAGATCAGCCCCAGCATTTT. Translated, it gives CARAQIADQPQHF. The full variable domain, its missing parts supplied by reference TRBV15 and TRBJ1-5, is DAMVIQNPRYQVTQFGKPVTLSCSQTLNHNVMYWYQQKSSQAPKLLFHYYDKDFNNEADTPDNFQSRRPNTSFCFLDIRSPGLGDTAMYLCARAQIADQPQHFGDGTRLSIL.